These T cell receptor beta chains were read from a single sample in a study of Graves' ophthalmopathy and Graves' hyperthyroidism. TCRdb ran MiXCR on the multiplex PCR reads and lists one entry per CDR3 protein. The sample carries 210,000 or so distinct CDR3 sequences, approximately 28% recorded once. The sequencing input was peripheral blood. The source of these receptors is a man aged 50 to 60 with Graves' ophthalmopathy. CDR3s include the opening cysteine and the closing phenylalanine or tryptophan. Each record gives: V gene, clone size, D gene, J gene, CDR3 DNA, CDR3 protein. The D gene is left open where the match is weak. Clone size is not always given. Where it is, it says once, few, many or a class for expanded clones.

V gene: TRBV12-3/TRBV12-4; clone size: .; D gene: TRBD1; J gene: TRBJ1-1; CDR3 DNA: TGTGCCAGCAGTTTCTCCAGGGGGTACACTGAAGCTTTCTTT; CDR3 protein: CASSFSRGYTEAFF
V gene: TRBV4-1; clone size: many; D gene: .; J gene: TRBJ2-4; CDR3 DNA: TGCGCCAGCAGCCAAGAGCGAGGGGGGAACATTCAGTACTTC; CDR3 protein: CASSQERGGNIQYF
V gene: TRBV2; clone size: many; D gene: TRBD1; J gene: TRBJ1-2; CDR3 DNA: TGTGCCAGCAGACCGGACAGGGACGGCTACACCTTC; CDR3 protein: CASRPDRDGYTF
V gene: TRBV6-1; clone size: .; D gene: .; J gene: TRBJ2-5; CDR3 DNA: TGTGCCAGCAGTGAAGGGGCCCCGTATGCGACTTGGGGTCAGACCCAGTACTTC; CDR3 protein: CASSEGAPYATWGQTQYF
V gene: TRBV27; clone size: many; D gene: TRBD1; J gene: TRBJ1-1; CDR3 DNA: TGTGCCAGCAGTGGACAGGGGGCATCTGAAGCTTTCTTT; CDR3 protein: CASSGQGASEAFF
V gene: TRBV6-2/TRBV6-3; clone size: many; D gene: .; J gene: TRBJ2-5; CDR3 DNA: TGTGCCAGCAGTGACTCTGGGGAGACCCAGTACTTC; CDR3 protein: CASSDSGETQYF
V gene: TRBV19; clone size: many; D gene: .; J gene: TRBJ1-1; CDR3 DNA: TGTGCCAGTAGTATATCGAGCACTGAAGCTTTCTTT; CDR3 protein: CASSISSTEAFF
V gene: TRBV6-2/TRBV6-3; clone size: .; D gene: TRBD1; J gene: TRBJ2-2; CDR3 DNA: TGTGCCAGCAGACCGGGGGGACAGGGAAGGGGAACCGGGGAGCTGTTTTTT; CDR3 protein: CASRPGGQGRGTGELFF
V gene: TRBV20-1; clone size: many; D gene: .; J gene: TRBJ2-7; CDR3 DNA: TGCAGTGCTAGAGCGTGGCCGGGTCTGGAGGAGCAGTACTTC; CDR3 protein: CSARAWPGLEEQYF
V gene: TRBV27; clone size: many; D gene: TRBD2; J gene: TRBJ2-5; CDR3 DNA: TGTGCCAGCAGTTTTCTGTACAGCAAGCGGGAGGTTGAGACCCAGTACTTC; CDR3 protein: CASSFLYSKREVETQYF
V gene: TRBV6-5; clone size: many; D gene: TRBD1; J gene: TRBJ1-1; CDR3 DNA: TGTGCCAGTATCGGGGCGACAGGGCGTGAAGCTTTCTTT; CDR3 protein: CASIGATGREAFF
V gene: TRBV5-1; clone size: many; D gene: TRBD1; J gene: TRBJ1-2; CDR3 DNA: TGCGCCAGCAGCTCGGGACAGCCCTTGTCTAACTATGGCTACACCTTC; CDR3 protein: CASSSGQPLSNYGYTF
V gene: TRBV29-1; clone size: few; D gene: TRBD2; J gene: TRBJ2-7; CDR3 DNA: TGCAGCGTTGGAGCGGGGAAGGAGCAGTACTTC; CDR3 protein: CSVGAGKEQYF
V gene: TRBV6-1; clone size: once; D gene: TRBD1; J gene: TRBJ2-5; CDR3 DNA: TGTGCCAGCAGTCCGACAGGGGGCAGGGAGACCCAGTACTTC; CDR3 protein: CASSPTGGRETQYF
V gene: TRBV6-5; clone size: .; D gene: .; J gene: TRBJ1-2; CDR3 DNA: TGTGCCAGCAGTTCAGGGATGGGGTATGGCTACACCTTC; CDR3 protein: CASSSGMGYGYTF
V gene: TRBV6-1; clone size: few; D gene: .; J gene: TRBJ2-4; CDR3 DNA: TGTGCCAGCAGCCCAGGACGGCTAGCCAAAAACATTCAGTACTTC; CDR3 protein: CASSPGRLAKNIQYF
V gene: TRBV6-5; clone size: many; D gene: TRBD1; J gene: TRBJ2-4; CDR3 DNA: TGTGCCAGCAGTTCCAGACAGGGGAGTAGGGACATTCAGTACTTC; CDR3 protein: CASSSRQGSRDIQYF
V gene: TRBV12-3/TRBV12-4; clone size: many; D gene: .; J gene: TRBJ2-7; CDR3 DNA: TGTGCCAGCAGAGACAGGCGCACCTACGAGCAGTACTTC; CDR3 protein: CASRDRRTYEQYF
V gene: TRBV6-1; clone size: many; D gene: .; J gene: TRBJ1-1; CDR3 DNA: TGTGCCAGCGGGCGAGGGGGATTGGACACTGAAGCTTTCTTT; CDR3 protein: CASGRGGLDTEAFF
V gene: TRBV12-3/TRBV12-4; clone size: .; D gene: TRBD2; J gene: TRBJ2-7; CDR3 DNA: TGTGCCAGCACTCATAGCGGGAGGGGCGACGAGCAGTACTTC; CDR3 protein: CASTHSGRGDEQYF
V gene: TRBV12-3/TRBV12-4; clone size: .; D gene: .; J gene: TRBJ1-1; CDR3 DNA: TGTGCCAGCAGTTTTGGCAGGGTGAACACTGAAGCTTTCTTT; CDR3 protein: CASSFGRVNTEAFF
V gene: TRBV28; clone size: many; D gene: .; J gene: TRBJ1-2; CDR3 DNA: TGTGCCAGCAGTTGGGGCCTTAACTATGGCTACACCTTC; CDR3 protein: CASSWGLNYGYTF
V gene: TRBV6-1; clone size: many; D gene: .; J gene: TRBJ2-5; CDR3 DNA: TGTGCCAGCAGTGAAGGGGGGGAGACCCAGTACTTC; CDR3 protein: CASSEGGETQYF
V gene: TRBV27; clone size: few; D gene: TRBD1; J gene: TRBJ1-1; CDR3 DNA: TGTGCCAGCGGGGGAGGGGAGGGACAGGGGAAAGCTTTCTTT; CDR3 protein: CASGGGEGQGKAFF
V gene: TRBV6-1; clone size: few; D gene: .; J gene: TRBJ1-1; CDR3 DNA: TGTGCCAGCAGTGAGCGAGGGGTGAACACTGAAGCTTTCTTT; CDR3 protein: CASSERGVNTEAFF
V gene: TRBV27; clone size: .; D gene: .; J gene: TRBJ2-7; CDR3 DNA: TGTGCCAGCAGCTATGGACTGGAAAAAGGCGAGCAGTACTTC; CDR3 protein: CASSYGLEKGEQYF
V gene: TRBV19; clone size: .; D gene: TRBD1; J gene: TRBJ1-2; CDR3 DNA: TGTGCCAGTAGTCAAATACAGGGGGCGGGAGGCTATGGCTACACCTTC; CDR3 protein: CASSQIQGAGGYGYTF
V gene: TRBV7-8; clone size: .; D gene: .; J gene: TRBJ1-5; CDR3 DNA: TGTGCCAGCAGCTTGTTTCGTAATCAGCCCCAGCATTTT; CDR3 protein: CASSLFRNQPQHF
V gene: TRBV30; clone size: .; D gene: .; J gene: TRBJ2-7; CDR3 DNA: TGTGCCTCAAGTGTGGGGGCCTACGAGCAGTACTTC; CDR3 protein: CASSVGAYEQYF